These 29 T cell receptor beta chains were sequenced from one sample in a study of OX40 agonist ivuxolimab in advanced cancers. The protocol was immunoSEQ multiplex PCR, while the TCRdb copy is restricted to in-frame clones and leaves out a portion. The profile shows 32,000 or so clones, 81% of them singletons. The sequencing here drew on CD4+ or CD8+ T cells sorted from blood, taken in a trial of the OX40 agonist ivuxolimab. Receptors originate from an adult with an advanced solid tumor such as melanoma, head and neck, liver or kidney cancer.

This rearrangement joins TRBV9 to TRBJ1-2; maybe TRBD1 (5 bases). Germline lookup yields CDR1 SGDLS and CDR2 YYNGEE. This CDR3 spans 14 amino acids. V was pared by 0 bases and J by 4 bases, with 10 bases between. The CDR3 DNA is TGTGCCAGCAGCGTAGGTGGGGGGAGCTATGGCTACACCTTC. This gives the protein CASSVGGGSYGYTF.

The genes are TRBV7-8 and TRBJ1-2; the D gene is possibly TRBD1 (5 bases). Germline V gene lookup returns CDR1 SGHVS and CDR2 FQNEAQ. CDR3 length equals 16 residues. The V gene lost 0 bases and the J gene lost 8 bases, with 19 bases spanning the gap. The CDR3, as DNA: TGTGCCAGCAGCTTAGCGCTTGGGCAGGGCGCGAGGGGCTACACCTTC. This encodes CASSLALGQGARGYTF.

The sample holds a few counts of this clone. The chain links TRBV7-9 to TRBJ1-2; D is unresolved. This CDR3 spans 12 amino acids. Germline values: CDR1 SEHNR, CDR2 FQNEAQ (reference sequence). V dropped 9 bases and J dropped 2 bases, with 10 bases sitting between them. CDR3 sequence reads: CASNNVNYGYTF. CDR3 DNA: TGTGCCAGTAATAATGTAAACTATGGCTACACCTTC.

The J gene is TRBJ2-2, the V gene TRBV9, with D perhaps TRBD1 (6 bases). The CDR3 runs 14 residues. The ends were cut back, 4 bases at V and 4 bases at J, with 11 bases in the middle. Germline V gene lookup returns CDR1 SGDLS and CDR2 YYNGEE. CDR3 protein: CASSRGQSTGELFF. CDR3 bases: TGTGCCAGCAGCCGAGGACAGTCCACCGGGGAGCTGTTTTTT.

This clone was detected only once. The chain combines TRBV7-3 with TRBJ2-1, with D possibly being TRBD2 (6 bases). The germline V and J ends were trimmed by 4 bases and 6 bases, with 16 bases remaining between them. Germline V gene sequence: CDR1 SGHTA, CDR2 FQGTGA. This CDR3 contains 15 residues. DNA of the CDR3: TGTGCCAGCAGCTACCAATGGGGACTGCTCAATGAGCAGTTCTTC. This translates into CASSYQWGLLNEQFF. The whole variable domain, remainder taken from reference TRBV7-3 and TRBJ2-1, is GAGVSQTPSNKVTEKGKYVELRCDPISGHTALYWYRQSLGQGPEFLIYFQGTGAADDSGLPNDRFFAVRPEGSVSTLKIQRTERGDSAVYLCASSYQWGLLNEQFFGPGTRLTVL.

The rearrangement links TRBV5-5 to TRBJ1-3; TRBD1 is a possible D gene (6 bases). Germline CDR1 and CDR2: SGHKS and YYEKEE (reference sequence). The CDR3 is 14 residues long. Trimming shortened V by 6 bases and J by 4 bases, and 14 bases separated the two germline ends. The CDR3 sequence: CASTPTGSGNTIYF. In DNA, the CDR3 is TGTGCCAGCACCCCTACAGGGTCCGGAAACACCATATATTTT.

The CDR3 DNA reads TGTGCCATCAGTGGGACAATCTACAATGAGCAGTTCTTC. Translation gives CAISGTIYNEQFF. The rearrangement links TRBV10-3 to TRBJ2-1; tentative D call: TRBD1 (5 bases). CDR3 length: 13 amino acids. Germline-derived CDR1 and CDR2 are ENHRY and SYGVKD. The germline V and J ends were trimmed by 4 bases and 3 bases, with 7 bases remaining between them.

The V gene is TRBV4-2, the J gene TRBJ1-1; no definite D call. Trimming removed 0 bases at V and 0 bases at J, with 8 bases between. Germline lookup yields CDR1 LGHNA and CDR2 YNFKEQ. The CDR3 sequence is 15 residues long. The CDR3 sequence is CASSQDMVMNTEAFF. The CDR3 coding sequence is TGTGCCAGCAGCCAAGATATGGTGATGAACACTGAAGCTTTCTTT.

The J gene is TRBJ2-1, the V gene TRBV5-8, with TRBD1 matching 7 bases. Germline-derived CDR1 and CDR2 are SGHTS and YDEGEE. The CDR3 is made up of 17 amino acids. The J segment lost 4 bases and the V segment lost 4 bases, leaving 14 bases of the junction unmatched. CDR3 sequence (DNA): TGTGCCAGCAGCCCTCGACTATCGGGACAGCTATACAATGAGCAGTTCTTC. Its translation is CASSPRLSGQLYNEQFF.

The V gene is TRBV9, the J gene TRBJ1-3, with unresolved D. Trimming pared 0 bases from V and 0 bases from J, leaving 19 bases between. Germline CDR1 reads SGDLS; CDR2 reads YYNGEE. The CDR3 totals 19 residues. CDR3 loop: CASSVGLLRPPYSGNTIYF. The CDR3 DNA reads TGTGCCAGCAGCGTAGGTTTATTAAGACCCCCCTACTCTGGAAACACCATATATTTT.

CDR3 nucleotide sequence: TGTGCCAGTAGTATATCCTCCGGCTCCTATAATTCACCCCTCCACTTT. Translation: CASSISSGSYNSPLHF. The rearrangement links TRBV19 to TRBJ1-6; D not resolved. The CDR3 runs 16 residues. Germline CDR1 is LNHDA and CDR2 is SQIVND (reference sequence). V was shortened by 2 bases and J by 0 bases, with 8 bases between the two germline ends. The variable domain in full, with the rest retrieved from reference TRBV19 and TRBJ1-6, is DGGITQSPKYLFRKEGQNVTLSCEQNLNHDAMYWYRQDPGQGLRLIYYSQIVNDFQKGDIAEGYSVSREKKESFPLTVTSAQKNPTAFYLCASSISSGSYNSPLHFGNGTRLTVT.

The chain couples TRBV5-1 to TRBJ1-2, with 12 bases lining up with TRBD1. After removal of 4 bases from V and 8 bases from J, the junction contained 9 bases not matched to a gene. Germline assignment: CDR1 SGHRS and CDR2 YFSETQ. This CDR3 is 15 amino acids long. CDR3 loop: CASSKPGQGAEGYTF. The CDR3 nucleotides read TGCGCCAGCAGCAAACCGGGACAGGGGGCGGAAGGCTACACCTTC.

CDR3 amino acids: CASSPGQLYSNQPQHF. Here the CDR3 DNA reads TGTGCCAGCTCACCGGGACAGCTTTATAGCAATCAGCCCCAGCATTTT. J is TRBJ1-5 and V is TRBV18, with 7 positions matching TRBD1. V lost 3 bases, J lost 0 bases, and 5 bases stayed unmatched. The CDR3 has 16 amino acids. Germline CDR1 reads KGHSH; CDR2 reads LQKENI.

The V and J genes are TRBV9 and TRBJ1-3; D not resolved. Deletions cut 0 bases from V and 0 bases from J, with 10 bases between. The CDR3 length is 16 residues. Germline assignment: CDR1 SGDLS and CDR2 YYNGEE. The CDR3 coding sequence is TGTGCCAGCAGCGTAGCTCTGGGAACCTCTGGAAACACCATATATTTT. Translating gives CASSVALGTSGNTIYF.

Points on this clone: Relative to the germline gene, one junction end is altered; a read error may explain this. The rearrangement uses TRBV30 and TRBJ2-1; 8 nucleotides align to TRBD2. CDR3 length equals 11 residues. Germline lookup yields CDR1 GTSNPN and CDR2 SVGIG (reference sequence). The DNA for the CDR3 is TGTGCCTGGAGTGTCGGGAGGGTAGGGATCTTC. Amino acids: CAWSVGRVGIF.

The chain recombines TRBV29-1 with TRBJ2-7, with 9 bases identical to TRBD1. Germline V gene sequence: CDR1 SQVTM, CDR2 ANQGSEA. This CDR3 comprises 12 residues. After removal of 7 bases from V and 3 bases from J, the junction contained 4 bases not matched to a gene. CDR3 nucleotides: TGCAGCGGGGGACAGGGTAACTACGAGCAGTACTTC. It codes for CSGGQGNYEQYF.

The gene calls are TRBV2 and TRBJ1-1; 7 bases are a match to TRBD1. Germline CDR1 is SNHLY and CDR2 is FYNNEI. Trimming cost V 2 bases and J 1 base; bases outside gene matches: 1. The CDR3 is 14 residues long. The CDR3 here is CASSERQGNTEAFF. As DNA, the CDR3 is TGTGCCAGCAGTGAAAGACAGGGGAACACTGAAGCTTTCTTT.

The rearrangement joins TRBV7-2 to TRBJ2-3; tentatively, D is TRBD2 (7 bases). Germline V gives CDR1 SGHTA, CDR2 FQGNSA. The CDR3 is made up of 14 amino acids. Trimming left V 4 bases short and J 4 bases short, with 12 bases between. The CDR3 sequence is CASSSGGGADTQYF. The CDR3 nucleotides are TGTGCCAGCAGCTCAGGAGGGGGGGCAGATACGCAGTATTTT.

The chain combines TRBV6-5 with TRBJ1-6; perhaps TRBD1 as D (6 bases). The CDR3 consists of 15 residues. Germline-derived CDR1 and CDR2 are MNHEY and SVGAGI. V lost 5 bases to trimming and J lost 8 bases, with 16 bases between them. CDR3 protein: CASSPEGGSDSPLHF. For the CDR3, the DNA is TGTGCCAGCAGTCCCGAAGGGGGGTCTGATTCACCCCTCCACTTT.

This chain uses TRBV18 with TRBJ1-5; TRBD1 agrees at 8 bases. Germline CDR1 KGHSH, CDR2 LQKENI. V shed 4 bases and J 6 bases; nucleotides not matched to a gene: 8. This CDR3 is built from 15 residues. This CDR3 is CASSRGQEYPQPQHF. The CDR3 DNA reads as TGTGCCAGCTCACGGGGACAGGAGTACCCTCAGCCCCAGCATTTT.

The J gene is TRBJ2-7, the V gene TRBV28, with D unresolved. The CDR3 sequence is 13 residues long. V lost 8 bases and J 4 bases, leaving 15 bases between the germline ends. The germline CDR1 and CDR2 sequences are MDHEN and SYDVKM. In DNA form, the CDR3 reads TGTGCCAGCTTAAGGCCGGGCGGTTACGAGCAGTACTTC. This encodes CASLRPGGYEQYF. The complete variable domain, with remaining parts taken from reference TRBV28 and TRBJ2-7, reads DVKVTQSSRYLVKRTGEKVFLECVQDMDHENMFWYRQDPGLGLRLIYFSYDVKMKEKGDIPEGYSVSREKKERFSLILESASTNQTSMYLCASLRPGGYEQYFGPGTRLTVT.

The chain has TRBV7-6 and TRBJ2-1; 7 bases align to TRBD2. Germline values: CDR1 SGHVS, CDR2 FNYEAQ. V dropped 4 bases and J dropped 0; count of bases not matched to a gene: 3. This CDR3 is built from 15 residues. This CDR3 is CASSSTGGSYNEQFF. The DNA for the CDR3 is TGTGCCAGCAGCTCCACGGGGGGCTCCTACAATGAGCAGTTCTTC.

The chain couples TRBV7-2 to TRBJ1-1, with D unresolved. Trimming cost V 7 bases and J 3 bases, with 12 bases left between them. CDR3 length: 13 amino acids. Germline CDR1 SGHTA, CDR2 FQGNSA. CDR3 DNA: TGTGCCAGCAAATCTTACTCGGACACTGAAGCTTTCTTT. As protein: CASKSYSDTEAFF. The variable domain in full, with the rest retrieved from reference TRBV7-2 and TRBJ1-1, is GAGVSQSPSNKVTEKGKDVELRCDPISGHTALYWYRQSLGQGLEFLIYFQGNSAPDKSGLPSDRFSAERTGGSVSTLTIQRTQQEDSAVYLCASKSYSDTEAFFGQGTRLTVV.

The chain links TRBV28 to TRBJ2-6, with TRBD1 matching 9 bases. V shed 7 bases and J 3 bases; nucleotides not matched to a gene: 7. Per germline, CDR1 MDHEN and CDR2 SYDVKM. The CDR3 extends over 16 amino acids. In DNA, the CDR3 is TGTGCCAGCATTCCACAGGGGGCAAGTGGGGCCAACGTCCTGACTTTC. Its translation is CASIPQGASGANVLTF. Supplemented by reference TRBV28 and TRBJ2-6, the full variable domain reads DVKVTQSSRYLVKRTGEKVFLECVQDMDHENMFWYRQDPGLGLRLIYFSYDVKMKEKGDIPEGYSVSREKKERFSLILESASTNQTSMYLCASIPQGASGANVLTFGAGSRLTVL.

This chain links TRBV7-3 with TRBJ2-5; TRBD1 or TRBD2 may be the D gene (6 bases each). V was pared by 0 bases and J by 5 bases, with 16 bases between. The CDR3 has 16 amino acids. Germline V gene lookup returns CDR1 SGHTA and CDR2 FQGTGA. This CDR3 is CASSLTGRGREETQYF. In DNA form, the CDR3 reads TGTGCCAGCAGCTTAACCGGTCGGGGGCGTGAGGAGACCCAGTACTTC.

The CDR3 DNA reads TGTGCCAGCAGCAGCCTAAGGGGAGAGCAGTTCTTC. It codes for CASSSLRGEQFF. The gene calls are TRBV5-6 and TRBJ2-1; maybe TRBD1 (5 bases). Germline V gene lookup returns CDR1 SGHDT and CDR2 YYEEEE. V gave up 4 bases and J gave up 10 bases, with 12 bases separating them. The CDR3 covers 12 residues.

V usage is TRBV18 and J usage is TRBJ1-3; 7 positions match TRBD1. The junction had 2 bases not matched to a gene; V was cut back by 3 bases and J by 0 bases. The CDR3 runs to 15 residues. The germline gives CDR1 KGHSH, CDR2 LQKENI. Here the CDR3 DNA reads TGTGCCAGCTCACCGGGACAGCACTCTGGAAACACCATATATTTT. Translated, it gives CASSPGQHSGNTIYF.

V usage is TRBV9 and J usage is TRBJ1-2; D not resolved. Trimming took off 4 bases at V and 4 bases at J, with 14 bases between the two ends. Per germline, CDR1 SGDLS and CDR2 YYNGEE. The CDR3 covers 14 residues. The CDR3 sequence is CASSPRGVGYGYTF. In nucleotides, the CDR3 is TGTGCCAGCAGCCCCCGGGGAGTTGGCTATGGCTACACCTTC.

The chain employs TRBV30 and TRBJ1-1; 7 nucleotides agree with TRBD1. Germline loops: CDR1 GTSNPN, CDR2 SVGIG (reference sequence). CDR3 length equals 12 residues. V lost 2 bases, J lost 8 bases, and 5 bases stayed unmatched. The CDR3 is CAWSSYRGEAFF. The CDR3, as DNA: TGTGCCTGGAGTTCCTACAGGGGAGAAGCTTTCTTT.